This T cell receptor beta chain was found in a study of T cell responses to AZD1222 COVID-19 vaccine. Profiling relied on immunoSEQ multiplex PCR, and the TCRdb table lists in-frame clones only, not all of them. This table has 200,000 or so clones, approximately 92% appearing once. CDR1 MDHEN and CDR2 SYDVKM come from the germline V gene. V lost 6 bases to trimming and J lost 2 bases; unmatched junction nucleotides: 8. CDR3 size: 15 residues. This sequence originates from an adult in good health. The specimen was peripheral blood, collected on day 0 of AZD1222 vaccination. The J gene is TRBJ2-3, the V gene TRBV28, with 7 bases lining up with TRBD1. The CDR3, as DNA: TGTGCCAGCAGACCTACAGGGGTTTCCACAGATACGCAGTATTTT. It translates to CASRPTGVSTDTQYF.